Below, 20 T cell receptor beta chains from the same sample are listed, as sequenced in a study of early T cells in non-severe SARS-CoV-2 infection. TCRdb redid the calling of the 5' RACE reads with MiXCR, one entry per CDR3 protein. The sample contains 77,000 or so distinct CDR3 sequences, approximately 15% of which appear only once. Sequenced here: whole blood, sampled at baseline. The source of these receptors is an adult who was a healthcare worker with PCR-confirmed SARS-CoV-2 infection or an uninfected control (not recorded which).

This clonotype came up many times. CDR3 coding DNA: TGTGCCAGCAGTTACTCCCAGGTAGACTACGAGCAGTACTTC. Its translation: CASSYSQVDYEQYF. This rearrangement joins TRBV6-5 to TRBJ2-7, with unresolved D. With 0 bases removed from V and 3 bases from J, the gap between germline ends came to 9 bases. The CDR3 sequence is 14 residues long. Germline CDR1 is MNHEY and CDR2 is SVGAGI.

This clonotype was picked up a small number of times. The rearrangement uses TRBV4-2 and TRBJ2-3; the D is unclear. The CDR3 spans 12 residues. The V end lost 0 bases, the J end lost 5 bases, and 3 bases lay between the germline ends. The germline CDR1 and CDR2 sequences are LGHNA and YNFKEQ. The CDR3, as DNA: TGTGCCAGCAGCCAAGACTTAGATACGCAGTATTTT. Translation gives CASSQDLDTQYF.

This clonotype was detected many times. This chain joins TRBV3-1 and TRBJ2-2; D uncertain. CDR3 size: 15 residues. Per germline, CDR1 LGHDT and CDR2 YNNKEL (reference sequence). Trimming left V 4 bases short and J 1 base short, with 10 bases between. The chain's CDR3 is CASSPSTLNTGELFF. The CDR3 coding sequence is TGTGCCAGCAGCCCCTCGACCTTGAACACCGGGGAGCTGTTTTTT.

This clonotype has only a few counts. This chain links TRBV10-3 with TRBJ2-7; TRBD1 might be the D (5 bases). This CDR3 is built from 15 residues. The V and J ends lost 0 bases and 1 base respectively, with 10 bases between them. Per the germline V gene, CDR1 is ENHRY and CDR2 is SYGVKD. The CDR3 nucleotides are TGTGCCATCAGTGAGTCTGGGCAGGGATCCTACGAGCAGTACTTC. Residues: CAISESGQGSYEQYF.

The genes are TRBV20-1 and TRBJ2-1; TRBD1 matches at 10 bases. This CDR3 comprises 14 residues. Unmatched junction bases numbered 3, after V lost 5 bases and J lost 2 bases. Germline lookup yields CDR1 DFQATT and CDR2 SNEGSKA (reference sequence). CDR3 nucleotide sequence: TGCAGTGCTCCTGACAGGGGGCCCTACAATGAGCAGTTCTTC. Protein product: CSAPDRGPYNEQFF.

This clonotype was seen a few times. This chain joins TRBV9 and TRBJ2-1; maybe TRBD1 (5 bases). The CDR3 consists of 13 residues. The germline V and J ends were trimmed by 4 bases and 5 bases, with 10 bases remaining between them. Per the germline V gene, CDR1 is SGDLS and CDR2 is YYNGEE. The CDR3, as DNA: TGTGCCAGCAGCAGTCGGACACACAATGAGCAGTTCTTC. Its protein product is CASSSRTHNEQFF.

This clonotype was recorded at least ten times. The chain links TRBV27 to TRBJ2-1; perhaps TRBD2 as D (5 bases). With 5 bases removed from V and 0 bases from J, the gap between germline ends came to 8 bases. The CDR3 loop spans 14 amino acids. In germline, CDR1 is MNHEY, CDR2 SMNVEV (reference sequence). The CDR3 here is CASSLGSSYNEQFF. In nucleotides, the CDR3 is TGTGCCAGCAGTCTAGGGAGCTCCTACAATGAGCAGTTCTTC.

This clonotype was seen repeatedly, ten times or more. The chain couples TRBV19 to TRBJ2-3, with a tentative D call TRBD2 (6 bases). Germline CDR1 reads LNHDA; CDR2 reads SQIVND (reference sequence). The length of the CDR3 is 15 residues. Trimming shortened V by 3 bases and J by 0 bases, and 10 bases separated the two germline ends. The CDR3 nucleotides are TGTGCCAGTAGTATGTGGGGGAGGAGCACAGATACGCAGTATTTT. Protein product: CASSMWGRSTDTQYF.

This clonotype was seen at least ten times. This chain connects TRBV6-1 to TRBJ2-7; D is possibly TRBD2 (6 bases). Germline V gene sequence: CDR1 MNHNS, CDR2 SASEGT. The CDR3 runs 15 residues. Trimming left V 3 bases short and J 0 bases short, with 12 bases between. The chain's CDR3 is CASSEGGIYSYEQYF. The CDR3 DNA follows: TGTGCCAGCAGTGAGGGCGGGATATACTCCTACGAGCAGTACTTC.

On this clonotype: A read error may account for a junction end that differs from germline. V gene TRBV30 combines with J gene TRBJ1-2; D is unclear. The CDR3 has 13 amino acids. Germline-derived CDR1 and CDR2 are GTSNPN and SVGIG (reference sequence). The CDR3 region has the DNA TGTGCCTGGAGTCAAGGAGGGAGCTATCGCTACACCTTC. This codes for CAWSQGGSYRYTF.

This clonotype has at least ten counts. The genes are TRBV6-2 or TRBV6-3 and TRBJ2-1; 12 nucleotides align to TRBD2. Germline CDR1 and CDR2: MNHEY and SVGEGT. Germline trimming cut 4 bases from V and 8 bases from J; bases unmatched to any gene: 6. The CDR3 has 15 residues. CDR3 bases: TGTGCCAGCAGTTCCACTAGCGGGAGGTCCTATGAGCAGTTCTTC. It codes for CASSSTSGRSYEQFF.

This clonotype was observed many times. The chain joins TRBV18 to TRBJ2-4; D may match TRBD1 or TRBD2 (5 bases each). The CDR3 loop spans 13 amino acids. V was cut by 6 bases and J by 6 bases, with 12 bases left in between. Germline V gene data show CDR1 as KGHSH and CDR2 as LQKENI. CDR3 region: CASSPGTGNIQYF. The CDR3 coding sequence is TGTGCCAGCTCCCCTGGGACGGGAAACATTCAGTACTTC.

This clonotype was observed a handful of times. The rearrangement links TRBV3-1 to TRBJ2-7; 8 bases line up with TRBD2. CDR3 length equals 14 residues. V shed 7 bases and J 2 bases; nucleotides not matched to a gene: 7. Per the germline V gene, CDR1 is LGHDT and CDR2 is YNNKEL (reference sequence). The chain's CDR3 is CASTLSGSTYEQYF. CDR3 coding DNA: TGTGCCAGCACCCTGAGCGGGAGTACCTACGAGCAGTACTTC.

This chain links TRBV7-8 with TRBJ1-6; D remains ambiguous. The germline V and J ends were trimmed by 2 bases and 5 bases, with 13 bases remaining between them. Germline V gene sequence: CDR1 SGHVS, CDR2 FQNEAQ. The CDR3 consists of 16 residues. CDR3 bases: TGTGCCAGCAGCTTAAGCGAACGACTGAATAATTCACCCCTCCACTTT. Translating it yields CASSLSERLNNSPLHF.

This clonotype has just a few counts. V usage is TRBV20-1 and J usage is TRBJ2-1, with D possibly being TRBD1 (7 bases). The CDR3 spans 16 residues. Trimming removed 0 bases from V and 1 base from J, with 13 bases in between. Per germline, CDR1 DFQATT and CDR2 SNEGSKA (reference sequence). The CDR3 nucleotides read TGCAGTGCTAGAGATTCAGCAGGGGGGTCCTACAATGAGCAGTTCTTC. It translates to CSARDSAGGSYNEQFF.

This clonotype ranks as medium-sized. This chain connects TRBV20-1 to TRBJ2-5; 8 bases match TRBD1. From germline, CDR1 is DFQATT and CDR2 SNEGSKA (reference sequence). J gave up 9 bases and V 3 bases, and 15 bases lay outside the gene matches. CDR3 length equals 15 residues. As DNA, the CDR3 is TGCAGTGCTAGTCTAGGACAGGGAGACTTTGGGGCCCAGTACTTC. Its protein is CSASLGQGDFGAQYF.

This clonotype turned up a few times. The gene calls are TRBV27 and TRBJ2-3; 8 bases are shared with TRBD2. CDR1 is MNHEY and CDR2 is SMNVEV in the germline V gene (reference sequence). V lost 4 bases, J lost 3 bases, and 15 bases stayed unmatched. The CDR3 is made up of 18 amino acids. The CDR3 sequence: CASSYSGVGLGATDTQYF. The CDR3 DNA sequence: TGTGCCAGCAGTTATTCGGGAGTGGGACTAGGGGCAACAGATACGCAGTATTTT.

Many counts were recorded for this clonotype. The rearrangement joins TRBV28 to TRBJ2-7, with a tentative D call TRBD2 (6 bases). The CDR3 has 16 residues. V gave up 4 bases and J gave up 0 bases, with 16 bases separating them. Germline lookup yields CDR1 MDHEN and CDR2 SYDVKM. CDR3 amino acids: CASSSPAGGASYEQYF. The CDR3 coding sequence is TGTGCCAGCAGTTCTCCTGCGGGCGGGGCCTCCTACGAGCAGTACTTC.

V and J are TRBV10-3 and TRBJ1-1; D gene ambiguous. The CDR3 has 14 residues. V was pared by 2 bases and J by 0 bases, with 7 bases between. CDR1 is ENHRY and CDR2 is SYGVKD in the germline V gene. DNA of the CDR3: TGTGCCATCAGTGAGACCGACATGAACACTGAAGCTTTCTTT. This sequence encodes CAISETDMNTEAFF.

At least ten counts were recorded for this clonotype. The chain is built from TRBV29-1 and TRBJ2-7; TRBD1 agrees at 9 bases. V lost 5 bases to trimming and J lost 4 bases; unmatched junction nucleotides: 6. The CDR3 has 13 amino acids. Germline V gives CDR1 SQVTM, CDR2 ANQGSEA. The CDR3 coding sequence is TGCAGCGTTAGGACAGGGGTGTTTTACGAGCAGTACTTC. Translating it yields CSVRTGVFYEQYF.